The rows below give T cell receptor beta chains drawn from one sample of a study of T cell repertoires in cytomegalovirus infection. TCRdb passed the reads through MiXCR, listing each CDR3 protein once. Of 57,000 or so distinct CDR3 sequences listed, more than 25% are singletons. The antigens these receptors bind are not known. The sequenced material came from PBMCs, sequenced either directly or after in vitro stimulation (not recorded which). Receptor source: a human donor in good health (CMV status not recorded). Some clones in this sample may be carry-over from other donors' samples. The CDR3 runs from the conserved cysteine through the conserved F or W. Each record gives: D gene, V gene, J gene, clone size, CDR3 DNA, CDR3 protein. The D gene is left open where the match is weak. Some rows have no size entry. The others give once, few or many, or a class for an expanded clone.

D: TRBD1
V: TRBV7-9
J: TRBJ1-3
size: many
DNA: TGTGCCAGCAGCTTAAGACAGGGATCATCCACCATATATTTT
CDR3: CASSLRQGSSTIYF

D: .
V: TRBV2
J: TRBJ2-3
size: few
DNA: TGTGCCAGCCGAGGACAGACAGATACGCAGTATTTT
CDR3: CASRGQTDTQYF

D: .
V: TRBV14
J: TRBJ1-5
size: .
DNA: TGTGCCAGCAGCCAAGATACACCTTATAGCAATCAGCCCCAGCATTTT
CDR3: CASSQDTPYSNQPQHF

D: .
V: TRBV6-1
J: TRBJ1-2
size: once
DNA: TGTGCCAGCAGTGAATTCATCGGACCGACCTATGGCTACACCTTC
CDR3: CASSEFIGPTYGYTF

D: .
V: TRBV15
J: TRBJ2-3
size: .
DNA: TGTGCCACCAGCAGCCCAGCGGTCACAGATACGCAGTATTTT
CDR3: CATSSPAVTDTQYF

D: TRBD1
V: TRBV7-2
J: TRBJ1-2
size: few
DNA: TGTGCCAGCACCGCCGCCGGGACAGGGGGCACAGGGGGCTATGGCTACACCTTC
CDR3: CASTAAGTGGTGGYGYTF

D: .
V: TRBV7-6
J: TRBJ2-2
size: .
DNA: TGTGCCACCCGGACGCCCAACACCGGGGAGCTGTTTTTT
CDR3: CATRTPNTGELFF

D: .
V: TRBV7-2
J: TRBJ1-1
size: many
DNA: TGTGCCAGCAGCTTAGAAAGGGGCACTGAAGCTTTCTTT
CDR3: CASSLERGTEAFF

D: TRBD2
V: TRBV7-6
J: TRBJ2-7
size: few
DNA: TGTGCCAGCAGCGGAGACTTCGGGACTAGCGGGAGAGTACGGTCCTACGAGCAGTACTTC
CDR3: CASSGDFGTSGRVRSYEQYF

D: TRBD2
V: TRBV6-6
J: TRBJ2-1
size: .
DNA: TGTGCCAGCAGTGACAGAGGAGCGGGGGGTCACAATGAGCAGTTCTTC
CDR3: CASSDRGAGGHNEQFF

D: .
V: TRBV7-2
J: TRBJ2-5
size: few
DNA: TGTGCCAGCAGCCCCCCAGGGCCACAAGAGACCCAGTACTTC
CDR3: CASSPPGPQETQYF

D: .
V: TRBV7-2
J: TRBJ2-3
size: .
DNA: TGTGCCAGCAGCCACCGCGGACTTCTCACAGATACGCAGTATTTT
CDR3: CASSHRGLLTDTQYF

D: TRBD2
V: TRBV2
J: TRBJ2-3
size: few
DNA: TGTGCCAGCAGTGAAAGGCTAGCGGTCCGCACAGATACGCAGTATTTT
CDR3: CASSERLAVRTDTQYF

D: .
V: TRBV7-6
J: TRBJ2-5
size: few
DNA: TGTGCCAGCAGCTTGACCGAGACCCAGTACTTC
CDR3: CASSLTETQYF

D: .
V: TRBV6-1
J: TRBJ2-5
size: .
DNA: TGTGCCAGCAGCCGGCTGGGGGACTCGGCAGAGACCCAGTACTTC
CDR3: CASSRLGDSAETQYF

D: .
V: TRBV9
J: TRBJ1-3
size: .
DNA: TGTGCCAGCAGCGTAGAAGCTGGAAACACCATATATTTT
CDR3: CASSVEAGNTIYF

D: .
V: TRBV7-9
J: TRBJ2-1
size: few
DNA: TGTGCCAGCAGCAGCTATTTGGTGGCTACCGACAATGAGCAGTTCTTC
CDR3: CASSSYLVATDNEQFF

D: .
V: TRBV20-1
J: TRBJ1-3
size: few
DNA: TGCAGTGCCAAGAAGACCGGAAACACCATATATTTT
CDR3: CSAKKTGNTIYF

D: TRBD2
V: TRBV5-6
J: TRBJ2-7
size: .
DNA: TGTGCCAGCAGCTTGGTTGGACTAGAGGACTACGAGCAGTACTTC
CDR3: CASSLVGLEDYEQYF